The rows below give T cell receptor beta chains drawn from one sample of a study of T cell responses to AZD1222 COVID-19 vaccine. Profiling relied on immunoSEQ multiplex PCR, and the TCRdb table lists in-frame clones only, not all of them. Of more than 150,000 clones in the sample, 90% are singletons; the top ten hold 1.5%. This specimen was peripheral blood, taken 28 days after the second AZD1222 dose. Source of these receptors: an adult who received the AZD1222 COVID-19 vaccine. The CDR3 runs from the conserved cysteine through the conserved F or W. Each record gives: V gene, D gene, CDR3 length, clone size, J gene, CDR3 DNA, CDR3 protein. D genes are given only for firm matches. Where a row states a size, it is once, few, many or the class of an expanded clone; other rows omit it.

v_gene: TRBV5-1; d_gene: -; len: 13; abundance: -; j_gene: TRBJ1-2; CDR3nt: TGCGCCAGCAGCCCACGTCCGGACGGCTTCTTCACCTTC; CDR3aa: CASSPRPDGFFTF
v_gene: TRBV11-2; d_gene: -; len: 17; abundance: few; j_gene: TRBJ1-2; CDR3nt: TGTGCCAGCAGCTCCTTAGGCAGGGGTCTCTCTTCCGGTGGCTACACCTTC; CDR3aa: CASSSLGRGLSSGGYTF
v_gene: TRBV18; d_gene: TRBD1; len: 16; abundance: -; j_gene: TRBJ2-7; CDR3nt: TGTGCCAGCTCACCACCACAGGGGCGCAGGTCCTACGAGCAGTACTTC; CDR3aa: CASSPPQGRRSYEQYF
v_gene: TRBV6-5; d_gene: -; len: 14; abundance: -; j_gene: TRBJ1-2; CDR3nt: TGTGCCAGCAGTTACTCAGGCAGGAGCAATGGCTACACCTTC; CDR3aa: CASSYSGRSNGYTF
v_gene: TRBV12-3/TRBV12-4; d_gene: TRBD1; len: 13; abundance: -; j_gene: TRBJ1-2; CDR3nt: TGTGCCAGCAGCTGGGGACAGGCGAATGGCTACACCTTC; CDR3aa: CASSWGQANGYTF
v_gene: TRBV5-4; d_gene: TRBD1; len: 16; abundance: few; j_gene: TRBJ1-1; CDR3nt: TGTGCCAGCAGCTCGCAGCTGGGACAGTTAAACACTGAAGCTTTCTTT; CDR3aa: CASSSQLGQLNTEAFF
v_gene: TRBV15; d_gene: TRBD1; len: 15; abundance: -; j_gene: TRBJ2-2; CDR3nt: TGTGCCACCAGCAGAGTCAACAGGGGGACCGGGGAGCTGTTTTTT; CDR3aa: CATSRVNRGTGELFF
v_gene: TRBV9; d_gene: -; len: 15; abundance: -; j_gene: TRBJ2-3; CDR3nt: TGTGCCAGCAGCGTAAGCCCCTCACGCACAGATACGCAGTATTTT; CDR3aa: CASSVSPSRTDTQYF
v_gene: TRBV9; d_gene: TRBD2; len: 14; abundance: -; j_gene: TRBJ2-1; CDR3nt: TGTGCCAGCAGCGCTAGCGGGAATTACAATGAGCAGTTCTTC; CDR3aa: CASSASGNYNEQFF
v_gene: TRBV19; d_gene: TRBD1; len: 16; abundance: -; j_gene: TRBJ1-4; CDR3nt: TGTGCCAGCAAGCTTAGTCGGGACAGGTGGTATGAAAAACTGTTTTTT; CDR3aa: CASKLSRDRWYEKLFF
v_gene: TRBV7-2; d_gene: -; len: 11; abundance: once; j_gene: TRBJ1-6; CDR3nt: TGTGCCAGCAGCTTCAATTCACCCCTCCACTTT; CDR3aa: CASSFNSPLHF